This TCR beta chain was sequenced in a study of CD8 T cells in Susac syndrome. Comment on this clonotype: Its matching antigen is unknown.

With 3 bases removed from V and 6 bases from J, the gap between germline ends came to 9 bases. The V gene's germline CDR1 is DFQATT and CDR2 SNEGSKA (reference sequence). The CDR3 runs to 12 residues. With random hexamers, about 0.45 to 1 ug RNA was reverse transcribed. Across 54 Vbeta and 13 Jbeta, immunoSEQ multiplex PCR amplified TCR beta CDR3. TCRdb reanalysed the immunoSEQ multiplex PCR reads using MiXCR and keeps one entry per CDR3 protein. The sample holds around 160,000 distinct CDR3 sequences; over 85% are singletons and the top ten take around 0.13%. Peripheral blood CD8+ and CD4+ T cells were profiled by TCR beta sequencing. General study results and limits: The study's TCR sequencing and HLA analysis drew on a certain number of individuals. That number was acknowledged as relatively small.

This chain joins TRBV20-1 and TRBJ2-1; D is unclear. The sample was CD4+ T cells from PBMCs. The origin of this receptor is a human donor in good health. The CDR3 DNA reads TGCAGTGCTAGTAGACCCCCCAATGAGCAGTTCTTC. Its protein is CSASRPPNEQFF.